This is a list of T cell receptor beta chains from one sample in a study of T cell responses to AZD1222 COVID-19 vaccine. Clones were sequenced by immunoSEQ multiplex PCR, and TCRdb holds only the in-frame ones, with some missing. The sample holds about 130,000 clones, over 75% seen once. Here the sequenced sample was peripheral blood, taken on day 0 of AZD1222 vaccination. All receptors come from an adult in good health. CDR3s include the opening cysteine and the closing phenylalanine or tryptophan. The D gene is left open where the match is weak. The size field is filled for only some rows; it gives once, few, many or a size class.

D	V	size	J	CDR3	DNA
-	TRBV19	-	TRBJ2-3	CASSISGESRDTQYF	TGTGCCAGTAGTATATCTGGGGAAAGTAGAGATACGCAGTATTTT
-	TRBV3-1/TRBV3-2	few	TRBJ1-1	CASSHEGLTEAFF	TGTGCCAGCAGCCATGAGGGGCTCACTGAAGCTTTCTTT
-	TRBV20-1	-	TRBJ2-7	CSARRGDREYF	TGCAGTGCTCGGCGGGGGGACAGGGAGTACTTC
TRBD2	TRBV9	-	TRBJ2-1	CASSVGTSGGTYNEQFF	TGTGCCAGCAGCGTGGGGACTAGCGGGGGGACCTACAATGAGCAGTTCTTC
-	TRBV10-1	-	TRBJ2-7	CASSRDNPSEQYF	TGCGCCAGCAGCCGGGACAACCCTTCCGAGCAGTACTTC
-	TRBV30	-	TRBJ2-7	CAWSVQGEQYF	TGTGCCTGGAGTGTACAAGGAGAGCAGTACTTC
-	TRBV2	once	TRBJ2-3	CASTVGVGTDTQYF	TGTGCCAGCACCGTGGGGGTCGGCACAGATACGCAGTATTTT
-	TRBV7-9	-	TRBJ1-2	CASSLAVSGNGYTF	TGTGCCAGCAGCTTAGCGGTCTCCGGCAATGGCTACACCTTC
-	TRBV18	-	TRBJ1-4	CASSINSFNEKLFF	TGTGCCAGCTCCATTAACAGCTTTAATGAAAAACTGTTTTTT
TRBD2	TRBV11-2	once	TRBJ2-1	CASSPGLAGTRREQFF	TGTGCCAGCAGCCCGGGGCTAGCGGGAACCCGAAGAGAGCAGTTCTTC
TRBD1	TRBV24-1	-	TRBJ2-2	CATSESQGLPGELFF	TGTGCCACCAGTGAATCACAGGGGCTCCCCGGGGAGCTGTTTTTT
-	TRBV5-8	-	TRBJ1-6	CASRAPAGSLLSPLHF	TGTGCCAGCAGGGCCCCGGCAGGATCTCTATTGTCACCCCTCCACTTT
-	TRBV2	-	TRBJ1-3	CASSEQGGSGNTIYF	TGTGCCAGCAGCGAACAGGGAGGCTCTGGAAACACCATATATTTT
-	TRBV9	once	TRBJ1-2	CASSVDAGDYGYTF	TGTGCCAGCAGCGTAGACGCAGGGGATTATGGCTACACCTTC
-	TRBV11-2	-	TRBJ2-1	CASSLEVMNEQFF	TGTGCCAGCAGCTTAGAGGTGATGAATGAGCAGTTCTTC
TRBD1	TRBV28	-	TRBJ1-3	CASSSPTGGNTIYF	TGTGCCAGCAGTTCACCGACAGGGGGAAACACCATATATTTT
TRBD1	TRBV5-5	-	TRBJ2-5	CASSPGTGETQYF	TGTGCCAGCAGCCCCGGGACAGGAGAGACCCAGTACTTC
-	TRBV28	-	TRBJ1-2	CASSLLRGRPLRGYTF	TGTGCCAGCAGTCTCCTACGGGGGCGCCCCCTGAGGGGCTACACCTTC
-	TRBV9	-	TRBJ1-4	CASSPGVGILFF	TGTGCCAGCAGCCCAGGGGTCGGAATCCTGTTTTTT
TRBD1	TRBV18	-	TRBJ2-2	CASSPNRGQYQTGELFF	TGTGCCAGCTCACCGAACAGGGGGCAATACCAAACCGGGGAGCTGTTTTTT
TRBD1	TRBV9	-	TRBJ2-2	CASSVVNPGGYTGELFF	TGTGCCAGCAGCGTAGTGAATCCAGGGGGCTATACCGGGGAGCTGTTTTTT
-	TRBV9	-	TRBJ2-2	CASSPGVGLFF	TGTGCCAGCAGCCCCGGGGTTGGACTGTTTTTT
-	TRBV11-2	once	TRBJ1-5	CASSEGTISNQPQHF	TGTGCCAGCAGCGAGGGGACAATTAGCAATCAGCCCCAGCATTTT
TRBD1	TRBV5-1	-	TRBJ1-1	CASSSRGGGGAFF	TGCGCCAGCAGCTCCAGGGGGGGCGGTGGAGCTTTCTTT
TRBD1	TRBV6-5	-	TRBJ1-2	CASSYSNRGYGYTF	TGTGCCAGCAGTTACTCGAACAGGGGGTATGGCTACACCTTC
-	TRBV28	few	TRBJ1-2	CASSFDTWGYTF	TGTGCCAGCAGTTTCGATACTTGGGGCTACACCTTC
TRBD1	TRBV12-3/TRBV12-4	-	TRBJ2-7	CASSSGTGREQYF	TGTGCCAGCAGTTCAGGGACAGGAAGGGAGCAGTACTTC
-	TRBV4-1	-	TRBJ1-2	CASSQERFSGYTF	TGCGCCAGCAGCCAAGAACGGTTCTCGGGCTACACCTTC
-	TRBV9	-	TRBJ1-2	CASSVQGRTYGYTF	TGTGCCAGCAGCGTACAGGGACGGACCTATGGCTACACCTTC
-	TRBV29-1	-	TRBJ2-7	CSVVPGQYEQYF	TGCAGCGTAGTACCCGGACAATACGAGCAGTACTTC
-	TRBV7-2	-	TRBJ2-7	CASSLGPTTYEQYF	TGTGCCAGCAGCTTAGGGCCGACGACCTACGAGCAGTACTTC
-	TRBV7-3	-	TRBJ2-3	CASSQDSITDTQYF	TGTGCCAGCAGCCAGGACAGTATCACAGATACGCAGTATTTT
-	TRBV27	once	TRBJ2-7	CASRWSRGSYEQYF	TGTGCCAGCAGATGGTCGAGGGGCTCCTACGAGCAGTACTTC
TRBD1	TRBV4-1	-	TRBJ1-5	CASSRGQGSGNQPQHF	TGCGCCAGCAGCCGGGGACAGGGAAGTGGCAATCAGCCCCAGCATTTT
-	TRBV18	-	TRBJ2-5	CASSEDVVWTQYF	TGTGCCAGCTCGGAGGACGTGGTCTGGACCCAGTACTTC
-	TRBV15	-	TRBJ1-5	CATSSGGVDQPQHF	TGTGCCACCAGCTCCGGAGGGGTTGATCAGCCCCAGCATTTT
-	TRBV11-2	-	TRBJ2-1	CASGTGKHNEQFF	TGTGCCAGCGGAACCGGGAAACACAATGAGCAGTTCTTC
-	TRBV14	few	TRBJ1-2	CASSRTRYGYTF	TGTGCCAGCAGCCGGACACGCTATGGCTACACCTTC